The present T cell receptor beta chain was sequenced within a study of T cell repertoires in cytomegalovirus infection. On the study more broadly: Indications came from public TCR beta signatures; they pointed to CMV infection and to a matching HLA type. Study outcomes and limitations: Carriage of CMV together with the relevant HLA was identifiable through cumulative public TCR beta family frequency.

This clonotype has just one count. Antigen unknown. A read error may account for a junction end that differs from germline. The germline CDR1 and CDR2 sequences are SSHAT and FNYEAQ (reference sequence). CDR3 length equals 13 residues. MiXCR, run by TCRdb on the reads, gives a single entry per CDR3 protein. The repertoire consists of about 220,000 distinct CDR3 sequences, with roughly 34% occurring once and the leading ten covering about 60%. The receptor was isolated from a human donor in good health (CMV status not recorded). Some clones in this sample may be carry-over from other donors' samples. The sample in question was CD8+ T cells from cultured PBMCs, obtained from culture after CMV antigen stimulation. The V gene is TRBV7-7, the J gene TRBJ2-1; D is perhaps TRBD2 (6 bases). The CDR3 reads CASSDLANNEQFF. The CDR3 bases are TGTGCTAGCAGCGATCTAGCGAACAATGAGCAGTTCTTC.